One and the same sample provided the 16 T cell receptor beta chains below, sequenced in a study of T cell changes during pregnancy in multiple sclerosis. Some clones are missing from TCRdb's copy, which holds only in-frame ones; the method was immunoSEQ multiplex PCR. Altogether approximately 110,000 clones are present, 92% being singletons, with the ten largest covering less than 2%. The sequencing used peripheral blood, collected in the third trimester of pregnancy. The receptors were sampled from a female donor with multiple sclerosis, enrolled in a pregnancy study.

This clone appeared a single time. The gene calls are TRBV5-4 and TRBJ2-5; D is unclear. This CDR3 has 16 residues. The germline V and J ends were trimmed by 0 bases and 2 bases, with 14 bases remaining between them. The germline gives CDR1 SGHNT, CDR2 YYREEE (reference sequence). The CDR3 bases are TGTGCCAGCAGCTTGGCACAAGAACAGCAACAAGAGACCCAGTACTTC. Its protein is CASSLAQEQQQETQYF. The full variable domain, completed using reference TRBV5-4 and TRBJ2-5, is ETGVTQSPTHLIKTRGQQVTLRCSSQSGHNTVSWYQQALGQGPQFIFQYYREEENGRGNFPPRFSGLQFPNYSSELNVNALELDDSALYLCASSLAQEQQQETQYFGPGTRLLVL.

This chain joins TRBV30 and TRBJ1-1, with TRBD1 matching over 8 bases. The CDR3 has 13 amino acids. V gave up 2 bases and J gave up 9 bases; unmatched junction bases: 8. CDR1 is GTSNPN, CDR2 SVGIG, per germline (reference sequence). The CDR3 protein is CAWSRQGRTQAFF. CDR3 DNA sequence: TGTGCCTGGAGTCGACAGGGGAGAACTCAAGCTTTCTTT.

The CDR3: CASSYYSGGGDGYTF. As DNA, the CDR3 is TGCGCCAGCAGCTATTACTCAGGGGGCGGGGATGGCTACACCTTC. V usage is TRBV5-1 and J usage is TRBJ1-2; 8 bases agree with TRBD1. J lost 6 bases, V lost 3 bases, and 10 bases had no gene match. The germline V gene has CDR1 SGHRS and CDR2 YFSETQ. The CDR3 extends over 15 amino acids.

The CDR3 bases are TGTGCCAGCAGCTTAGCCGCTAATGAAAAACTGTTTTTT. The encoded protein is CASSLAANEKLFF. The chain combines TRBV7-2 with TRBJ1-4; no clear D gene. Between the trimmed V and J ends, which lost 0 bases and 3 bases, there was a span of 2 bases. Germline CDR1 and CDR2: SGHTA and FQGNSA. The CDR3 is 13 residues long.

The gene calls are TRBV6-1 and TRBJ1-5, with D unresolved. This CDR3 is built from 15 residues. The germline V gene has CDR1 MNHNS and CDR2 SASEGT. The germline V and J ends were trimmed by 6 bases and 6 bases, with 18 bases remaining between them. The CDR3 region is CASSERVARRQPQHF. CDR3 in DNA: TGTGCCAGCAGCGAGCGGGTGGCGCGCCGTCAGCCCCAGCATTTT.

This rearrangement joins TRBV30 to TRBJ2-3, with TRBD1 identical over 8 bases. Looked up from germline, CDR1 is GTSNPN and CDR2 is SVGIG (reference sequence). CDR3 length equals 16 residues. Trimming removed 0 bases from V and 5 bases from J; junction bases left unmatched: 10. In nucleotides, the CDR3 is TGTGCCTGGAGTGTCGCCAGGGGGCTTAGGGAAGATACGCAGTATTTT. This gives the protein CAWSVARGLREDTQYF.

The chain is built from TRBV25-1 and TRBJ1-1, with unresolved D. This CDR3 is built from 14 residues. The V end lost 3 bases, the J end lost 0 bases, and 8 bases lay between the germline ends. In germline, CDR1 is MGHDK, CDR2 SYGVNS. DNA for the CDR3: TGTGCCAGCAGTGACGCGGCCATGAACACTGAAGCTTTCTTT. Its protein product is CASSDAAMNTEAFF.

This clone is a singleton in its sample. The chain uses TRBV6-1 and TRBJ2-5, with 8 positions matching TRBD2. Trimming took 0 bases from V and 2 from J; bases not matched to a gene: 5. The CDR3 sequence is 16 residues long. Germline loops: CDR1 MNHNS, CDR2 SASEGT. The CDR3 reads CASSEAFGLAQETQYF. In DNA form, the CDR3 reads TGTGCCAGCAGTGAAGCATTCGGACTAGCTCAAGAGACCCAGTACTTC.

The V call is TRBV5-4, the J call TRBJ2-1, with 7 bases that match TRBD2. Per the germline V gene, CDR1 is SGHNT and CDR2 is YYREEE (reference sequence). This CDR3 spans 13 amino acids. J was trimmed by 12 bases and V by 6 bases; bases with no gene match: 12. The CDR3 spells CASNKPGGERQFF. The DNA of the CDR3 is TGTGCCAGCAACAAACCGGGGGGAGAGCGGCAGTTCTTC.

The chain has TRBV6-1 and TRBJ1-1; D is uncertain. The CDR3 is 11 amino acids. Germline V gives CDR1 MNHNS, CDR2 SASEGT. V was cut by 5 bases and J by 8 bases, with 9 bases left in between. CDR3 sequence reads: CASSRLQEAFF. As DNA, the CDR3 is TGTGCCAGCAGTCGTTTGCAGGAAGCTTTCTTT.

The chain has TRBV19 and TRBJ1-5; no reliable D call. V dropped 5 bases and J dropped 0 bases, with 5 bases sitting between them. Germline-derived CDR1 and CDR2 are LNHDA and SQIVND (reference sequence). The CDR3 runs 13 residues. The CDR3 nucleotides are TGTGCCAGTAGTGTCAGTAGCAATCAGCCCCAGCATTTT. Residues: CASSVSSNQPQHF.

The chain uses TRBV5-1 and TRBJ2-1, with D possibly TRBD2 on 6 matching bases. Germline V lookup: CDR1 SGHRS, CDR2 YFSETQ. V was pared by 1 base and J by 0 bases, with 11 bases between. The CDR3 extends over 16 amino acids. The DNA for the CDR3 is TGCGCCAGCAGCTTGATGCGGGGTAGCTCCTACAATGAGCAGTTCTTC. Its translation: CASSLMRGSSYNEQFF.

The chain joins TRBV9 to TRBJ2-7; 9 bases match TRBD1. The junction had 17 bases not matched to a gene; V was cut back by 5 bases and J by 5 bases. Germline V gene data show CDR1 as SGDLS and CDR2 as YYNGEE. The CDR3 runs 17 residues. In nucleotides, the CDR3 is TGTGCCAGCAGTGAAGCATTAAACGGGACAGGGCTCCACGAGCAGTACTTC. Protein product: CASSEALNGTGLHEQYF.

The chain uses TRBV27 and TRBJ1-4, with 8 bases aligning to TRBD1. Germline CDR1 and CDR2: MNHEY and SMNVEV (reference sequence). V lost 6 bases, J lost 1 base, and 7 bases stayed unmatched. The CDR3 totals 16 residues. The CDR3 sequence is CASSRGQGLTNEKLFF. The CDR3, as DNA: TGTGCCAGCAGCCGAGGACAGGGACTAACTAATGAAAAACTGTTTTTT.

The V call is TRBV14, the J call TRBJ2-7; D unclear. The CDR3 covers 13 residues. In germline, CDR1 is SGHDN, CDR2 FVKESK. V gave up 5 bases and J gave up 0 bases, with 8 bases separating them. As DNA, the CDR3 is TGTGCCAGCAGCGTGACTTTCTCCTACGAGCAGTACTTC. Translation: CASSVTFSYEQYF.

This clone has just one count. CDR3 sequence reads: CASSLNRDPPYEQYF. As DNA, the CDR3 is TGTGCCAGCAGCTTGAACAGGGACCCTCCCTACGAGCAGTACTTC. J is TRBJ2-7 and V is TRBV5-6; tentatively, D is TRBD1 (6 bases). Between the trimmed V and J ends, which lost 1 base and 2 bases, there was a span of 13 bases. Germline CDR1 reads SGHDT; CDR2 reads YYEEEE. This CDR3 has 15 amino acids. The variable domain in full, completed from reference TRBV5-6 and TRBJ2-7, reads DAGVTQSPTHLIKTRGQQVTLRCSPKSGHDTVSWYQQALGQGPQFIFQYYEEEERQRGNFPDRFSGHQFPNYSSELNVNALLLGDSALYLCASSLNRDPPYEQYFGPGTRLTVT.